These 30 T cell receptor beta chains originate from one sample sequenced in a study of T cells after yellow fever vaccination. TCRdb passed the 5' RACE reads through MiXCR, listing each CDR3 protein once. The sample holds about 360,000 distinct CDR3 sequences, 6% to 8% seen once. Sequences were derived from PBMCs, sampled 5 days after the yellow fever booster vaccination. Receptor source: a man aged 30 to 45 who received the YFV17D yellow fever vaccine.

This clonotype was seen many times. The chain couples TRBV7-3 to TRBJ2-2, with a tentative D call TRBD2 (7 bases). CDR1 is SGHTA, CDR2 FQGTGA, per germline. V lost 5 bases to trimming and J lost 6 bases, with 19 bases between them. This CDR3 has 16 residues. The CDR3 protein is CASSLSRGGGAGELFF. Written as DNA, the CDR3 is TGTGCCAGCAGCCTGTCTAGGGGAGGGGGAGCCGGGGAGCTGTTTTTT. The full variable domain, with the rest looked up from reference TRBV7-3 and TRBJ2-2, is GAGVSQTPSNKVTEKGKYVELRCDPISGHTALYWYRQSLGQGPEFLIYFQGTGAADDSGLPNDRFFAVRPEGSVSTLKIQRTERGDSAVYLCASSLSRGGGAGELFFGEGSRLTVL.

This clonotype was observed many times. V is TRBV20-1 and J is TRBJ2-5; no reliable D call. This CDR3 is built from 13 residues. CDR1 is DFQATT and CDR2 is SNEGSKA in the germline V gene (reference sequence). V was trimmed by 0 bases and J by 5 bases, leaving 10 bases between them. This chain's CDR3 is CSARDPRGETQYF. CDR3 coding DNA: TGCAGTGCTAGAGATCCCCGTGGGGAGACCCAGTACTTC.

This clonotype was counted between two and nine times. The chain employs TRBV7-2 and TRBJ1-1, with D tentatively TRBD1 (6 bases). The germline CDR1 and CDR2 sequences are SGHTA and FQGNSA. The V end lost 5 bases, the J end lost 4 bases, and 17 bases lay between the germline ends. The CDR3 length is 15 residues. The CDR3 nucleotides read TGTGCCAGCAGCCCCTCACAGGGAGGGTTCACTGAAGCTTTCTTT. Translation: CASSPSQGGFTEAFF.

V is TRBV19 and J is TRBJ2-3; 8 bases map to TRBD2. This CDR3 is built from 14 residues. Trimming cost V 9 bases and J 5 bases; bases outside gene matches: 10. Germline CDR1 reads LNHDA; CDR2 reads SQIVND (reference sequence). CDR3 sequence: CASAQRGREDTQYF. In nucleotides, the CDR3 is TGTGCCAGCGCCCAGCGGGGGAGGGAAGATACGCAGTATTTT.

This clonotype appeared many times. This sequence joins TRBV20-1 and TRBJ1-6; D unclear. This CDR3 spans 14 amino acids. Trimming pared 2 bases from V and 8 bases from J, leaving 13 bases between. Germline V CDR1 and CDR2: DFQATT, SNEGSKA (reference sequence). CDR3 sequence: CSARPDGLYSPLHF. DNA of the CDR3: TGCAGTGCTAGACCGGACGGACTCTATTCACCCCTCCACTTT.

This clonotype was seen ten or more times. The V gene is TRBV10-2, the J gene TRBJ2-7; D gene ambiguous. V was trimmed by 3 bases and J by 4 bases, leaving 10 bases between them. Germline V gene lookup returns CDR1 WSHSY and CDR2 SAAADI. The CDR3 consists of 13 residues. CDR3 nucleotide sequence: TGCGCCAGCAGTGAACAGCGAACATACGAGCAGTACTTC. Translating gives CASSEQRTYEQYF.

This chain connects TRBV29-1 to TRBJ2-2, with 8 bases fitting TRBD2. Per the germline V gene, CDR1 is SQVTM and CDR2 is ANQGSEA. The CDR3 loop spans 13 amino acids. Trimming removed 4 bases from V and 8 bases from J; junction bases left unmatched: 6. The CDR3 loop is CSVASGGPGELFF. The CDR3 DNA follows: TGCAGCGTTGCATCGGGAGGGCCGGGGGAGCTGTTTTTT.

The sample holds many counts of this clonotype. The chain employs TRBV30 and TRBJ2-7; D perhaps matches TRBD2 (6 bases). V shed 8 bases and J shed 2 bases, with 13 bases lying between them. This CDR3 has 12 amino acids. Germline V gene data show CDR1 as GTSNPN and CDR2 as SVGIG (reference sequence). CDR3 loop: CAGRDSAYEQYF. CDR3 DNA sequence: TGTGCCGGCAGGGACTCCGCCTACGAGCAGTACTTC.

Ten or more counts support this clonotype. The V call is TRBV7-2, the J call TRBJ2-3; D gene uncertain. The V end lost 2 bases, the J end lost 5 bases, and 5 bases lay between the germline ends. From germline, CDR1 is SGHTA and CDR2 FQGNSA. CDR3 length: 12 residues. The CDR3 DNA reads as TGTGCCAGCAGCTTAAAGGTAGATACGCAGTATTTT. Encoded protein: CASSLKVDTQYF.

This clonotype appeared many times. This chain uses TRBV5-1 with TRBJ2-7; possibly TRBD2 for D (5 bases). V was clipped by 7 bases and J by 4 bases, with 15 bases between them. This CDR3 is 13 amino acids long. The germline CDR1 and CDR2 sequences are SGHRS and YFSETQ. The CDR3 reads CASRGLADYEQYF. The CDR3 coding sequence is TGCGCCAGCCGGGGATTGGCGGATTACGAGCAGTACTTC.

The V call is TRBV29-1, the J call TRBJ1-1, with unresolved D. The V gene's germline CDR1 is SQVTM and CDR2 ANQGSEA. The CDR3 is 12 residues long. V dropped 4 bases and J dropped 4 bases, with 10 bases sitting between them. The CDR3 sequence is CSVAREATEAFF. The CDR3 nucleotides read TGCAGCGTTGCTAGGGAGGCCACTGAAGCTTTCTTT.

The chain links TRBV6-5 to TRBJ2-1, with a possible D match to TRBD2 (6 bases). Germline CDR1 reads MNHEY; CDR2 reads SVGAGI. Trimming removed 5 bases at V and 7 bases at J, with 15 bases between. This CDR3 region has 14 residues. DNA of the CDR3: TGTGCCAGCAGTCCCTCGGGAGATGGAAATGAGCAGTTCTTC. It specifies CASSPSGDGNEQFF.

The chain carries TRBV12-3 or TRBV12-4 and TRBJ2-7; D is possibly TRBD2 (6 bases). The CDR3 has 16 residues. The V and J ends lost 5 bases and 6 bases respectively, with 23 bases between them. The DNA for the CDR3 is TGTGCCAGCAGTCCCTCGCGGGGAAGGACTGGATCCGAGCAGTACTTC. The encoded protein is CASSPSRGRTGSEQYF.

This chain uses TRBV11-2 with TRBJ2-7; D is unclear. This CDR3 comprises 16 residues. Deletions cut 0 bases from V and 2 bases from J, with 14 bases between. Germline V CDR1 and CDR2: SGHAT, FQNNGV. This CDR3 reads CASSLDFRHGAYEQYF. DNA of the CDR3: TGTGCCAGCAGCTTAGATTTCAGACACGGAGCCTACGAGCAGTACTTC.

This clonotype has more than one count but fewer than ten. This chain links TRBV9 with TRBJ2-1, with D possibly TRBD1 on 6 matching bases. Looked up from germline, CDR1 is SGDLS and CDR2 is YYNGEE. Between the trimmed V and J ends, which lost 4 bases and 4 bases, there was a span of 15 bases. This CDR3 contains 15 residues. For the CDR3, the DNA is TGTGCCAGCAGCCCAAGGGGGAGCCCTTACAATGAGCAGTTCTTC. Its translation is CASSPRGSPYNEQFF.

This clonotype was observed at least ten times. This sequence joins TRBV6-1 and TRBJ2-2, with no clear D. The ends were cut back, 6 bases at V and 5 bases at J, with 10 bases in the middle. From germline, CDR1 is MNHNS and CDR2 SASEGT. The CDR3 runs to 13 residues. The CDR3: CASSPGPTGELFF. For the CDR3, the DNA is TGTGCCAGCAGCCCGGGCCCTACCGGGGAGCTGTTTTTT.

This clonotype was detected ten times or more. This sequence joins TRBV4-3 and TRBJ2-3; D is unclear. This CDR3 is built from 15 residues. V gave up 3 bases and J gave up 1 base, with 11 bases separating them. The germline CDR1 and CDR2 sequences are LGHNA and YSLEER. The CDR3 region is CASSHQLVGTDTQYF. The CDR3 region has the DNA TGCGCCAGCAGCCACCAATTAGTAGGCACAGATACGCAGTATTTT.

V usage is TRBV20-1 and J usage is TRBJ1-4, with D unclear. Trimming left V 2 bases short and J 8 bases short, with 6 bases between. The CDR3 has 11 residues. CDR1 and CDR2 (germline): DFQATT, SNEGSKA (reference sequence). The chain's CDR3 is CSARIREKLFF. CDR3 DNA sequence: TGCAGTGCTAGAATAAGGGAAAAACTGTTTTTT.

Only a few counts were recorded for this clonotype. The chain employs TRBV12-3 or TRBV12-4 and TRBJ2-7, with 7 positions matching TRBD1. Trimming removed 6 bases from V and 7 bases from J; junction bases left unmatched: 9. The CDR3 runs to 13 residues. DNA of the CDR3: TGTGCCAGCAGGCTACAGGGGCTACAGGAGCAGTACTTC. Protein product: CASRLQGLQEQYF.

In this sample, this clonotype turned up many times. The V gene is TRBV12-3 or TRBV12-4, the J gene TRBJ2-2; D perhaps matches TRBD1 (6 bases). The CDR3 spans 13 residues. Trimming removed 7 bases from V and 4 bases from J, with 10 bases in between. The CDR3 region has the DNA TGTGCCAGCATACGAGGGGGCACCGGGGAGCTGTTTTTT. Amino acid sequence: CASIRGGTGELFF.

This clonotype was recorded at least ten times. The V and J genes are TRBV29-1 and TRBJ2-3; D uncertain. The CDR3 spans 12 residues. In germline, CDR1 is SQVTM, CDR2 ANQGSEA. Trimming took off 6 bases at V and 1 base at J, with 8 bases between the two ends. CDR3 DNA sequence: TGCAGCGTCGAGGACGGCACAGATACGCAGTATTTT. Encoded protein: CSVEDGTDTQYF.

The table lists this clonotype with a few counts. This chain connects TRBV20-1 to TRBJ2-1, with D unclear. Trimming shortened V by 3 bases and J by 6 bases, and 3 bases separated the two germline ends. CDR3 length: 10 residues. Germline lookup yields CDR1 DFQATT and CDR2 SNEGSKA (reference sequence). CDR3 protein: CSARANEQFF. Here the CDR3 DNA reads TGCAGTGCTAGGGCCAATGAGCAGTTCTTC.

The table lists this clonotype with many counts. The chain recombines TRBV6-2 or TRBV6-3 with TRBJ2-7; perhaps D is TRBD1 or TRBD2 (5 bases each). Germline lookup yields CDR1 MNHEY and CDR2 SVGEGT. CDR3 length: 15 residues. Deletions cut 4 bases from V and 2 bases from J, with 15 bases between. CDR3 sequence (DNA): TGTGCCAGCAGTTTATCCGGGACGGGCGCCTACGAGCAGTACTTC. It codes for CASSLSGTGAYEQYF.

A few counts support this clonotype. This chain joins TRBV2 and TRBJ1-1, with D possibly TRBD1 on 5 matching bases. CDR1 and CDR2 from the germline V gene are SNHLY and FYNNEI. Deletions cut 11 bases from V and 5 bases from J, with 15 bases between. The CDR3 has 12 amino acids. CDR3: CAGGGESTEAFF. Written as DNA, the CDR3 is TGTGCCGGGGGGGGGGAGTCGACTGAAGCTTTCTTT.

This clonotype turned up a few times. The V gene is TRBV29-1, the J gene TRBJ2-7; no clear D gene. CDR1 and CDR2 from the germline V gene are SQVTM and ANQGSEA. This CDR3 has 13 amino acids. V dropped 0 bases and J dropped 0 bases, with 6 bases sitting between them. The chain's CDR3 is CSVEDPSSYEQYF. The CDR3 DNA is TGCAGCGTTGAAGATCCGAGCTCCTACGAGCAGTACTTC.

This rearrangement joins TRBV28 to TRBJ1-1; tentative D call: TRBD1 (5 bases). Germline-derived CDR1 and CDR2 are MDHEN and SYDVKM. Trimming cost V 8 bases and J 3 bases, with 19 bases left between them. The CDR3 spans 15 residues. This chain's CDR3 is CASPGAVVGDTEAFF. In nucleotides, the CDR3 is TGTGCCAGCCCTGGGGCGGTCGTGGGAGACACTGAAGCTTTCTTT.

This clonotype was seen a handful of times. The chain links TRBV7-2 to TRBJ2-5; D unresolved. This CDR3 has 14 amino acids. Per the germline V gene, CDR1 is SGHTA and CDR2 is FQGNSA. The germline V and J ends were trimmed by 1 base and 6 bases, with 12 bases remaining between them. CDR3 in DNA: TGTGCCAGCAGCTTAGTGTCCCCTACGCAGACCCAGTACTTC. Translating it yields CASSLVSPTQTQYF.

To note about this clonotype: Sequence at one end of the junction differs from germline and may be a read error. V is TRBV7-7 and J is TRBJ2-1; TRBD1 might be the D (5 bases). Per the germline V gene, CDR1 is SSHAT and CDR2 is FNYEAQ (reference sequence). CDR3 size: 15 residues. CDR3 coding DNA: TGTGCTAGCAGCAGAGGTCCCCAAGGGGCAAATGAGCAGTTCTTC. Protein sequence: CASSRGPQGANEQFF.

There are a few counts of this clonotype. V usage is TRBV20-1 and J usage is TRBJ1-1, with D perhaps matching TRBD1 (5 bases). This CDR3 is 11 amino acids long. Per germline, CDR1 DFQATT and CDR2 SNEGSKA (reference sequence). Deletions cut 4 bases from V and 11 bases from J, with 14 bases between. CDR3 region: CSANTRGSAFF. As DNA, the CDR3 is TGCAGTGCTAACACCCGGGGCAGCGCTTTCTTT.

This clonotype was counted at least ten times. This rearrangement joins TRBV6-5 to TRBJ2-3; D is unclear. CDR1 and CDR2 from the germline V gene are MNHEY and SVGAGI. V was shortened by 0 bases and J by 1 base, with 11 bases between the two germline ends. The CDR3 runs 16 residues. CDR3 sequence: CASSYSIRTGTDTQYF. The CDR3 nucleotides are TGTGCCAGCAGTTACTCGATCAGGACCGGCACAGATACGCAGTATTTT.